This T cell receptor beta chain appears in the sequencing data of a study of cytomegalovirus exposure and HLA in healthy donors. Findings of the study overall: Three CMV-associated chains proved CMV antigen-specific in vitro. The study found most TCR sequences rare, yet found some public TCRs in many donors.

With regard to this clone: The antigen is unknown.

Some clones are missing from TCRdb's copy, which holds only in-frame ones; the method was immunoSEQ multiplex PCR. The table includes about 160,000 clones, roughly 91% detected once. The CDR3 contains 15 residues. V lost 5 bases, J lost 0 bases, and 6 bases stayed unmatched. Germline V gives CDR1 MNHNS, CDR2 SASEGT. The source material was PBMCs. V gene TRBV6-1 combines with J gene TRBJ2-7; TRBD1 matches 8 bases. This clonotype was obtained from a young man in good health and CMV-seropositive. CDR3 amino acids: CASSNRDRLSYEQYF. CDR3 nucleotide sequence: TGTGCCAGCAGTAACCGGGACAGGCTCTCCTACGAGCAGTACTTC.